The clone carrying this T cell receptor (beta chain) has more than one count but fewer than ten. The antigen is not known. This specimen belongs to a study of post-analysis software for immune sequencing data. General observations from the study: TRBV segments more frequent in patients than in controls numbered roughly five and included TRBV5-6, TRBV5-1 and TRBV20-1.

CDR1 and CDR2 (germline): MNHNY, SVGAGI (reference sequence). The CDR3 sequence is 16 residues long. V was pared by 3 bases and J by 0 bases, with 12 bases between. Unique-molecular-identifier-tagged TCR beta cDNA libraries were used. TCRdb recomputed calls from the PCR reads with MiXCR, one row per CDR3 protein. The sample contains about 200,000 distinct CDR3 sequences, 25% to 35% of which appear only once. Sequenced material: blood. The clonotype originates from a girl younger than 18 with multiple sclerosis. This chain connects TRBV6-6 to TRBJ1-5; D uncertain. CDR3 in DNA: TGTGCCAGCAGTTATGGGCAGCAACATAGCAATCAGCCCCAGCATTTT. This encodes CASSYGQQHSNQPQHF.